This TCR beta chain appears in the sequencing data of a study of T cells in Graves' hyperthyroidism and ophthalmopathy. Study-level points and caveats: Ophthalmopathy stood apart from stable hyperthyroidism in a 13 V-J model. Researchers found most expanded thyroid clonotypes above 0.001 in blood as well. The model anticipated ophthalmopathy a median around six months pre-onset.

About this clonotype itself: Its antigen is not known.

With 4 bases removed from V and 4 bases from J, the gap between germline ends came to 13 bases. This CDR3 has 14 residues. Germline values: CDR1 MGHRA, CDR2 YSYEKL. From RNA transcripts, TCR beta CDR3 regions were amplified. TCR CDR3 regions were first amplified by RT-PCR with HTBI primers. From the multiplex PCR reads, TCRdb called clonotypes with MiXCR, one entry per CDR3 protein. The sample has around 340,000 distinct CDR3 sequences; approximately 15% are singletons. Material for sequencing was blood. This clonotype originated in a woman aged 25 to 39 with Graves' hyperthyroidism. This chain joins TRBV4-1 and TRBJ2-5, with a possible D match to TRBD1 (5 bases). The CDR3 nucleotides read TGCGCCAGCAGCCCCGGACCTGGGGCAGAGACCCAGTACTTC. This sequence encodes CASSPGPGAETQYF.